This TCR beta chain was captured in a study of molecular identifiers for immune sequencing clone quantification. TCRdb reprocessed the PCR reads via MiXCR and lists one record per CDR3 protein. The sample holds over 600,000 distinct CDR3 sequences, approximately 20% seen once. A CD8+CD4-CCR7+CD45RA+ phenotype served as the sorting definition for naive CD8 T cells. This CDR3 spans 12 amino acids. Trimming took off 3 bases at V and 7 bases at J, with 9 bases between the two ends. The germline CDR1 and CDR2 sequences are KGHSH and LQKENI. About this clonotype: Its antigen is currently unknown. A much larger clone is a single base away; this may be a read error.

Whole-study results and caveats: Naive cells had under 1% of molecules in clones above 20 RNA copies, effectors over 98%.

The receptor was derived from a human donor in good health. Some libraries in this study had Jurkat cell RNA spiked in. The chain joins TRBV18 to TRBJ1-2; D gene uncertain. Sequencing was done on a sample of naive CD8+ T cells from blood, with Jurkat cell RNA spiked in. Subset meaning: FACS-sorted CD8+CD4-CCR7+CD45RA+ naive T cells. CDR3 residues: CASSPDSGGYTF. The CDR3 DNA reads TGTGCCAGCTCACCCGATAGCGGTGGCTACACCTTC.